A selection of T cell receptor beta chains follows, all from one sample in a study of blood T cell repertoires in COVID-19. Measured with immunoSEQ multiplex PCR; TCRdb has only the in-frame clones, and not every one. Among 350,000 to 400,000 clones listed, roughly 87% were seen once. Specimen: PBMCs or T cells enriched from blood (not recorded which). The receptors were gathered from a woman aged 25 to 39 who had recovered from COVID-19. The CDR3 runs from the conserved cysteine through the conserved F or W. Fields, in order: D gene, J gene, V gene, clone size, CDR3 DNA, CDR3 protein. D genes are given only for firm matches. Some rows mark clone size as missing; the rest say once, few, many or name a class of expanded clone.

D: TRBD1; J: TRBJ2-1; V: TRBV7-6; size: .; DNA: TGTGCCAGCAGCTTAACCCCGACAGGGGCTTTCCGCGAGCAGTTCTTC; CDR3: CASSLTPTGAFREQFF
D: TRBD2; J: TRBJ2-5; V: TRBV6-5; size: .; DNA: TGTGCCAGCAGCCGGGGGATCGGGAGGGTTGAGACCCAGTACTTC; CDR3: CASSRGIGRVETQYF
D: .; J: TRBJ1-3; V: TRBV19; size: .; DNA: TGTGCCAGTAGGCCCCGAGGGTTAGGAAACACCATATATTTT; CDR3: CASRPRGLGNTIYF
D: .; J: TRBJ1-1; V: TRBV19; size: .; DNA: TGTGCCAGTAGTAAATCAGGTGTCATGAACACTGAAGCTTTCTTT; CDR3: CASSKSGVMNTEAFF
D: .; J: TRBJ1-1; V: TRBV12-3/TRBV12-4; size: .; DNA: TGTGCCAGCAGTCGAAGAGATACTGAAGCTTTCTTT; CDR3: CASSRRDTEAFF
D: TRBD1; J: TRBJ2-1; V: TRBV19; size: .; DNA: TGTGCCACTAGAAAAGGACAGGGATTTGGCAATGAGCAGTTCTTC; CDR3: CATRKGQGFGNEQFF
D: TRBD1; J: TRBJ1-5; V: TRBV6-6; size: .; DNA: TGTGCCAGCAGTTCCGGACAGGGTAATCAGCCCCAGCATTTT; CDR3: CASSSGQGNQPQHF
D: TRBD2; J: TRBJ2-1; V: TRBV11-2; size: .; DNA: TGTGCCAGCAGCTTTAGCGGGGGGGCGGGCAATGAGCAGTTCTTC; CDR3: CASSFSGGAGNEQFF
D: TRBD2; J: TRBJ2-7; V: TRBV28; size: .; DNA: TGTGCCAGCAGTTCAGCGGGAGGGCCTGCCGAGCAGTACTTC; CDR3: CASSSAGGPAEQYF
D: TRBD2; J: TRBJ2-1; V: TRBV5-1; size: once; DNA: TGCGCCAGCAGCTCGATAGCGGGAGAGTTAAACAATGAGCAGTTCTTC; CDR3: CASSSIAGELNNEQFF
D: .; J: TRBJ2-1; V: TRBV19; size: .; DNA: TGTGCCAGTAGTAGGGCAGACCTCTCCTACAATGAGCAGTTCTTC; CDR3: CASSRADLSYNEQFF
D: .; J: TRBJ1-5; V: TRBV28; size: .; DNA: TGTGCCAGCGACAGGACCAGAAGCAATCAGCCCCAGCATTTT; CDR3: CASDRTRSNQPQHF
D: TRBD1; J: TRBJ1-6; V: TRBV7-8; size: .; DNA: TGTGCCAGCAGCTATGGGACAGTGGGGTCCTATAATTCACCCCTCCACTTT; CDR3: CASSYGTVGSYNSPLHF
D: .; J: TRBJ1-3; V: TRBV7-8; size: .; DNA: TGTGCCAGCAGCCCCGTGTATAGCTCTGGAAACACCATATATTTT; CDR3: CASSPVYSSGNTIYF
D: .; J: TRBJ2-1; V: TRBV7-8; size: .; DNA: TGTGCCAGCACTCATCAGCGCTACAATGAGCAGTTCTTC; CDR3: CASTHQRYNEQFF
D: .; J: TRBJ1-1; V: TRBV7-9; size: .; DNA: TGTGCCAGCAGCTCGCCACCACAGAACACTGAAGCTTTCTTT; CDR3: CASSSPPQNTEAFF
D: TRBD1; J: TRBJ2-7; V: TRBV5-1; size: .; DNA: TGCGCCAGCAGCCCCGACAGGGTAAGCTCCTACGAGCAGTACTTC; CDR3: CASSPDRVSSYEQYF
D: TRBD1; J: TRBJ2-7; V: TRBV15; size: .; DNA: TGTGCCACCAGCGCGGACAGGGGGTCCTACGAGCAGTACTTC; CDR3: CATSADRGSYEQYF
D: TRBD2; J: TRBJ2-7; V: TRBV19; size: .; DNA: TGTGCCAGTAGTCCCTTCGCGGGAGGCTCCTACGAGCAGTACTTC; CDR3: CASSPFAGGSYEQYF
D: .; J: TRBJ1-1; V: TRBV27; size: .; DNA: TGTGCCAGCAGTGCCATCATACAGGGTTTTGAAGCTTTCTTT; CDR3: CASSAIIQGFEAFF
D: TRBD1; J: TRBJ1-2; V: TRBV7-9; size: .; DNA: TGTGCCAGCAGCACTCCCGGACAGGGACGAAACTATGGCTACACCTTC; CDR3: CASSTPGQGRNYGYTF
D: .; J: TRBJ1-3; V: TRBV28; size: .; DNA: TGTGCCAGCAGTTTAACAGGGGGAAACACCATATATTTT; CDR3: CASSLTGGNTIYF
D: TRBD2; J: TRBJ2-5; V: TRBV3-1/TRBV3-2; size: .; DNA: TGTGCCAGCAGCCTTCTAGCGGGGGGCCAAGAGACCCAGTACTTC; CDR3: CASSLLAGGQETQYF
D: .; J: TRBJ2-7; V: TRBV6-5; size: .; DNA: TGTGCCAGCAGTTATTACGGTCAACAGGGCTACGAGCAGTACTTC; CDR3: CASSYYGQQGYEQYF
D: .; J: TRBJ2-1; V: TRBV27; size: .; DNA: TGTGCCAGCAGTTTATGGGGCGATGAGCAGTTCTTC; CDR3: CASSLWGDEQFF
D: .; J: TRBJ1-2; V: TRBV11-3; size: .; DNA: TGTGCCAGCAGCTTACGGGCAGGGCAGTATTCCTATGGCTACACCTTC; CDR3: CASSLRAGQYSYGYTF
D: .; J: TRBJ2-7; V: TRBV6-5; size: once; DNA: TGTGCCAGCAGTCCCCTTACAGGGCCCTCCTACGAGCAGTACTTC; CDR3: CASSPLTGPSYEQYF
D: TRBD2; J: TRBJ2-3; V: TRBV4-2; size: .; DNA: TGTGCCAGCAGCCCGGGACTAGCGGGGGACACAGATACGCAGTATTTT; CDR3: CASSPGLAGDTDTQYF
D: .; J: TRBJ1-3; V: TRBV2; size: .; DNA: TGTGCCAGTATATACGGACGGGGTTGGGACACCATATATTTT; CDR3: CASIYGRGWDTIYF
D: .; J: TRBJ1-1; V: TRBV11-3; size: .; DNA: TGTGCCAGCAGCTTAGGGCCAGTGGCTTTGAACACTGAAGCTTTCTTT; CDR3: CASSLGPVALNTEAFF
D: TRBD1; J: TRBJ2-7; V: TRBV7-9; size: .; DNA: TGTGCCAGCAGGGGTGGACAGGGAGGCTACGAGCAGTACTTC; CDR3: CASRGGQGGYEQYF
D: TRBD1; J: TRBJ1-4; V: TRBV7-2; size: .; DNA: TGTGCCAGCAGCCCCAGACAGGGGGCGAATGAAAAACTGTTTTTT; CDR3: CASSPRQGANEKLFF
D: TRBD2; J: TRBJ2-2; V: TRBV9; size: .; DNA: TGTGCCAGCAGCGTGACTAGCGGGAGGGACACCGGGGAGCTGTTTTTT; CDR3: CASSVTSGRDTGELFF
D: TRBD1; J: TRBJ1-6; V: TRBV7-8; size: .; DNA: TGTGCCAGCAGCTCGAGCACCGGGACAGGGGATTCACCCCTCCACTTT; CDR3: CASSSSTGTGDSPLHF
D: .; J: TRBJ2-4; V: TRBV4-1; size: .; DNA: TGCGCCAGCAGCCAAGTGGGGGCACCACTAGCCAAAAACATTCAGTACTTC; CDR3: CASSQVGAPLAKNIQYF
D: TRBD2; J: TRBJ2-1; V: TRBV10-3; size: .; DNA: TGTGCCATCACTGTCCCTTATAGGCGGGAGAGTCTTTACAATGAGCAGTTCTTC; CDR3: CAITVPYRRESLYNEQFF
D: TRBD1; J: TRBJ1-5; V: TRBV6-5; size: .; DNA: TGTGCCAGCAGTTTCCGGGACAGGGCACAGCCCCAGCATTTT; CDR3: CASSFRDRAQPQHF